One T cell receptor beta chain is described in this entry. The antigen remains undetermined. These data are taken from a study of blood T cells in healthy people across ages. Findings and caveats of the study: When set beside aged donors, long-lived donors presented more naive CD4+ cells and higher diversity. Getting older went along with TCR beta diversity per million T cells dropping roughly linearly.

The second PCR ran 7 to 11 cycles with a sample-barcoded 5' primer and J-beta primers. TCRdb re-called the 5' RACE reads through MiXCR, storing one row per CDR3 protein. This table has some 710,000 distinct CDR3 sequences, 46% appearing once. In each sample, at least 7 million PBMCs were isolated. Germline CDR1 reads SGHRS; CDR2 reads YFSETQ. V was pared by 2 bases and J by 1 base, with 6 bases of the junction left unmatched. CDR3 length: 16 residues. This clonotype originated in a man aged 80 or over in good health. Sequenced input: blood. V gene TRBV5-1 combines with J gene TRBJ2-3; TRBD2 aligns across 8 bases. DNA for the CDR3: TGCGCCAGCAGCTTACCGACTAGCGAGCGCACAGATACGCAGTATTTT. Its protein is CASSLPTSERTDTQYF.